These 27 T cell receptor beta chains share one sample of origin, sequenced in a study of stem cell transplantation in POMP-related autoinflammatory disease. Libraries were prepared by immunoSEQ multiplex PCR; TCRdb keeps only in-frame clonotypes and omits some of them. This sample has 33,000 or so clones, with about 90% found just once. Material: CD4+ T cells from PBMCs, obtained before stem cell transplantation. The receptor set was obtained from a human donor with POMP-related autoinflammation and immune dysregulation (PRAID).

The V and J genes are TRBV7-8 and TRBJ1-1, with TRBD1 identical over 8 bases. The CDR3 length is 15 residues. V shed 4 bases, J shed 5 bases, and the junction held 9 bases outside the gene matches. Germline loops: CDR1 SGHVS, CDR2 FQNEAQ. The CDR3 region has the DNA TGTGCCAGCAGCTCAGCGACAGGGGTCTGGACTGAAGCTTTCTTT. Protein: CASSSATGVWTEAFF.

V and J are TRBV4-1 and TRBJ2-5; D unclear. This CDR3 has 14 residues. Germline-derived CDR1 and CDR2 are MGHRA and YSYEKL. Between the trimmed V and J ends, which lost 2 bases and 2 bases, there was a span of 9 bases. The CDR3 DNA reads as TGCGCCAGCAGCCAAAGGGCCAGTCAAGAGACCCAGTACTTC. It yields the protein CASSQRASQETQYF.

CDR3: CASSLRLAGGSYNEQFF. In DNA form, the CDR3 reads TGTGCCAGCAGCCTCAGACTAGCGGGGGGGTCCTACAATGAGCAGTTCTTC. The chain joins TRBV7-6 to TRBJ2-1; TRBD2 agrees at 14 bases. The CDR3 contains 17 residues. CDR1 SGHVS and CDR2 FNYEAQ come from the germline V gene. With V trimmed by 5 bases and J by 1 base, 4 bases remained unmatched.

The chain carries TRBV10-2 and TRBJ2-4; D gene ambiguous. Trimming removed 2 bases from V and 0 bases from J, with 14 bases in between. The germline V gene encodes CDR1 WSHSY and CDR2 SAAADI. The CDR3 runs to 17 residues. The chain's CDR3 is CASSEEAGVLAKNIQYF. The CDR3 bases are TGCGCCAGCAGTGAGGAGGCTGGGGTCTTAGCCAAAAACATTCAGTACTTC.

This rearrangement joins TRBV4-2 to TRBJ2-3; D is unresolved. V was trimmed by 2 bases and J by 0 bases, leaving 24 bases between them. Germline V gene data show CDR1 as LGHNA and CDR2 as YNFKEQ. The CDR3 has 20 residues. The CDR3 spells CASSQPKPLRWASSTDTQYF. The CDR3 DNA sequence: TGTGCCAGCAGCCAACCAAAACCCCTAAGGTGGGCGTCTAGCACAGATACGCAGTATTTT.

This CDR3 is CASSLSPGRKTQYF. CDR3 in DNA: TGTGCCAGCAGTTTAAGTCCGGGACGGAAGACCCAGTACTTC. The V call is TRBV27, the J call TRBJ2-5; either TRBD1 or TRBD2 may supply D (5 bases each). V lost 2 bases and J lost 6, with 13 bases in between. Germline CDR1 MNHEY, CDR2 SMNVEV (reference sequence). This CDR3 is built from 14 residues.

The chain employs TRBV11-2 and TRBJ2-2; 7 nucleotides line up with TRBD1. The CDR3 is 14 amino acids. V shed 5 bases, J shed 4 bases, and the junction held 4 bases outside the gene matches. The germline V gene encodes CDR1 SGHAT and CDR2 FQNNGV. The CDR3 coding sequence is TGTGCCAGCAGCCTCAGGGACAGCACCGGGGAGCTGTTTTTT. Translation gives CASSLRDSTGELFF.

This clone has a single count. The rearrangement links TRBV7-2 to TRBJ2-7, with D unclear. The germline V gene has CDR1 SGHTA and CDR2 FQGNSA. The CDR3 totals 17 residues. The V and J ends lost 5 bases and 5 bases respectively, with 25 bases between them. CDR3 bases: TGTGCCAGCAGCCCCGCGCGAGGACCGACACCGAAACACGAGCAGTACTTC. Residues: CASSPARGPTPKHEQYF. The full variable domain, with the rest looked up from reference TRBV7-2 and TRBJ2-7, is GAGVSQSPSNKVTEKGKDVELRCDPISGHTALYWYRQSLGQGLEFLIYFQGNSAPDKSGLPSDRFSAERTGGSVSTLTIQRTQQEDSAVYLCASSPARGPTPKHEQYFGPGTRLTVT.

This clone was seen only once. The rearrangement joins TRBV5-1 to TRBJ1-1; D perhaps matches TRBD1 (5 bases). Germline CDR1 is SGHRS and CDR2 is YFSETQ. This CDR3 has 14 amino acids. Trimming left V 7 bases short and J 0 bases short, with 13 bases between. This CDR3 reads CASRWGTVNTEAFF. CDR3 sequence (DNA): TGCGCCAGCCGATGGGGGACGGTGAACACTGAAGCTTTCTTT.

The chain is built from TRBV6-1 and TRBJ2-7, with TRBD2 as a possible D gene (5 bases). The V end was cut by 7 bases, the J end by 4 bases, with 20 bases between. The CDR3 totals 15 residues. Per the germline V gene, CDR1 is MNHNS and CDR2 is SASEGT. The CDR3 loop reads CASNPRGSRVYEQYF. The CDR3 DNA reads TGTGCCAGCAATCCCCGTGGGTCGAGGGTTTACGAGCAGTACTTC.

The chain couples TRBV7-3 to TRBJ2-3; TRBD1 matches at 12 bases. Germline CDR1 SGHTA, CDR2 FQGTGA. The CDR3 loop spans 15 amino acids. The trim removed 4 bases at V and 7 bases at J, leaving 6 bases unmatched. The CDR3 DNA sequence: TGTGCCAGCAGCTCAGGGACAGGGGGCGGGTATACGCAGTATTTT. This encodes CASSSGTGGGYTQYF.

This clone was seen more than once but under ten times. The chain employs TRBV7-9 and TRBJ1-5, with TRBD1 identical over 7 bases. This CDR3 is built from 14 residues. V trimming: 5 bases; J trimming: 7 bases; junction bases outside the gene matches: 8. The germline V gene encodes CDR1 SEHNR and CDR2 FQNEAQ (reference sequence). This chain's CDR3 is CASSQDREEQPQHF. The DNA for the CDR3 is TGTGCCAGCAGCCAAGACAGGGAAGAACAGCCCCAGCATTTT.

The chain carries TRBV27 and TRBJ1-2; no clear D gene. CDR1 MNHEY and CDR2 SMNVEV come from the germline V gene (reference sequence). Trimming took 6 bases from V and 7 from J, leaving 24 bases between them. This CDR3 region has 16 residues. The CDR3 nucleotides are TGTGCCAGCAGCCCCTACTTCGGAGATCCGAGTGGTGGCTACACCTTC. Protein sequence: CASSPYFGDPSGGYTF.

The J gene is TRBJ2-1, the V gene TRBV5-1, with TRBD1 matching 10 bases. Germline V lookup: CDR1 SGHRS, CDR2 YFSETQ. V was clipped by 4 bases and J by 12 bases; unmatched bases: 4. CDR3 length: 12 amino acids. CDR3 in DNA: TGCGCCAGCAGCCCGGGACAGGGGAGGCAGTTCTTC. It encodes CASSPGQGRQFF.

This clone is a singleton in its sample. The CDR3 reads CASSFGVEDTQYF. DNA of the CDR3: TGTGCCAGCAGCTTCGGGGTTGAAGATACGCAGTATTTT. The chain has TRBV7-2 and TRBJ2-3, with D maybe TRBD2 (5 bases). Germline V lookup: CDR1 SGHTA, CDR2 FQGNSA. CDR3 length: 13 residues. Trimming shortened V by 3 bases and J by 5 bases, and 9 bases separated the two germline ends.

This clone was found once. V is TRBV5-1 and J is TRBJ2-2; D possibly uses TRBD1 or TRBD2 (6 bases each). The CDR3 length is 23 residues. CDR1 is SGHRS and CDR2 is YFSETQ in the germline V gene. V was trimmed by 4 bases and J by 3 bases, leaving 37 bases between them. CDR3 in amino acids: CASSRLEGLHVWGPAGDTGELFF. The CDR3 region has the DNA TGCGCCAGCAGCCGCCTCGAGGGACTCCATGTATGGGGGCCGGCCGGGGACACCGGGGAGCTGTTTTTT. The whole variable domain, remainder taken from reference TRBV5-1 and TRBJ2-2, is KAGVTQTPRYLIKTRGQQVTLSCSPISGHRSVSWYQQTPGQGLQFLFEYFSETQRNKGNFPGRFSGRQFSNSRSEMNVSTLELGDSALYLCASSRLEGLHVWGPAGDTGELFFGEGSRLTVL.

The genes are TRBV5-5 and TRBJ2-5; D not resolved. In germline, CDR1 is SGHKS, CDR2 YYEKEE (reference sequence). The CDR3 has 14 residues. Trimming shortened V by 1 base and J by 1 base, and 8 bases separated the two germline ends. The CDR3, as DNA: TGTGCCAGCAGCTTGACGGGTAGCCAAGAGACCCAGTACTTC. As protein: CASSLTGSQETQYF.

This chain joins TRBV19 and TRBJ2-3; the match to TRBD2 covers 8 bases. V lost 3 bases to trimming and J lost 3 bases; unmatched junction nucleotides: 8. This CDR3 contains 16 residues. Germline V gene data show CDR1 as LNHDA and CDR2 as SQIVND (reference sequence). CDR3 amino acids: CASSINGGGTTDTQYF. As DNA, the CDR3 is TGTGCCAGTAGTATTAACGGCGGGGGGACGACAGATACGCAGTATTTT.

The chain recombines TRBV5-6 with TRBJ2-1; 11 bases fit TRBD2. The CDR3 consists of 15 residues. Losses at the gene ends were 2 bases for V and 7 bases for J; bases not matched to a gene: 5. Looked up from germline, CDR1 is SGHDT and CDR2 is YYEEEE. DNA for the CDR3: TGTGCCAGCAGCTTCCCGGGACTAGCGGTTAATGAGCAGTTCTTC. As protein: CASSFPGLAVNEQFF.

This clone is a singleton in its sample. The chain couples TRBV29-1 to TRBJ2-5; D may be TRBD1 or TRBD2 (6 bases each). V was cut by 1 base and J by 5 bases, with 11 bases left in between. CDR3 length: 13 residues. Germline V gene lookup returns CDR1 SQVTM and CDR2 ANQGSEA. This chain's CDR3 is CSVEVGGGETQYF. As DNA, the CDR3 is TGCAGCGTTGAAGTGGGGGGCGGTGAGACCCAGTACTTC.

This clone was picked up one time. The chain uses TRBV4-1 and TRBJ1-2; possible D gene TRBD1, 6 bases. The CDR3 spans 15 residues. Deletions cut 0 bases from V and 5 bases from J, with 13 bases between. The germline gives CDR1 MGHRA, CDR2 YSYEKL. CDR3 coding DNA: TGCGCCAGCAGCCAAGAGACACAGGGAGGTTATGGCTACACCTTC. Translating gives CASSQETQGGYGYTF.

In its sample, this clone was seen once. The chain links TRBV12-5 to TRBJ2-3, with a tentative D call TRBD2 (6 bases). The CDR3 loop spans 15 amino acids. The V end was cut by 1 base, the J end by 5 bases, with 13 bases between. Germline V CDR1 and CDR2: LGHNT, FRNRAP. For the CDR3, the DNA is TGTGCTAGTGGTTTGGGGAGCGGAGGGGTAGATACGCAGTATTTT. Translation: CASGLGSGGVDTQYF.

This chain uses TRBV19 with TRBJ2-7; 8 positions match TRBD1. J was trimmed by 0 bases and V by 5 bases; bases with no gene match: 9. Germline assignment: CDR1 LNHDA and CDR2 SQIVND (reference sequence). The CDR3 is 16 amino acids. CDR3 amino acids: CASSGTGLPSSYEQYF. The DNA of the CDR3 is TGTGCCAGTAGTGGGACAGGACTTCCCTCCTCCTACGAGCAGTACTTC.

J is TRBJ1-3 and V is TRBV19; D call uncertain. V dropped 3 bases and J dropped 0 bases, with 6 bases sitting between them. Germline V CDR1 and CDR2: LNHDA, SQIVND (reference sequence). This CDR3 comprises 14 residues. The CDR3 DNA is TGTGCCAGTAGTATTCAATACTCTGGAAACACCATATATTTT. It is translated as CASSIQYSGNTIYF.

This sequence joins TRBV9 and TRBJ2-1, with D possibly TRBD2 on 6 matching bases. CDR1 and CDR2 from the germline V gene are SGDLS and YYNGEE. CDR3 length equals 14 residues. Trimming pared 3 bases from V and 6 bases from J, leaving 13 bases between. As DNA, the CDR3 is TGTGCCAGCAGCGCCCTGGACTACGGCAATGAGCAGTTCTTC. It translates to CASSALDYGNEQFF. Full variable domain (rest looked up from reference TRBV9 and TRBJ2-1): DSGVTQTPKHLITATGQRVTLRCSPRSGDLSVYWYQQSLDQGLQFLIQYYNGEERAKGNILERFSAQQFPDLHSELNLSSLELGDSALYFCASSALDYGNEQFFGPGTRLTVL.

This sequence joins TRBV7-9 and TRBJ1-6; D unresolved. This CDR3 is built from 18 residues. V dropped 2 bases and J dropped 0 bases, with 14 bases sitting between them. Germline CDR1 SEHNR, CDR2 FQNEAQ (reference sequence). CDR3 bases: TGTGCCAGCAGCTTATCACGTTTCTACAACTCCTATAATTCACCCCTCCACTTT. This translates into CASSLSRFYNSYNSPLHF.

V gene TRBV6-5 combines with J gene TRBJ2-5; TRBD2 agrees at 8 bases. The V segment lost 9 bases and the J segment 3 bases; nucleotides outside the gene matches: 9. This CDR3 has 14 residues. Germline V gives CDR1 MNHEY, CDR2 SVGAGI. The CDR3 sequence is CASAGGGLEETQYF. In DNA form, the CDR3 reads TGTGCCAGTGCGGGGGGAGGTCTGGAAGAGACCCAGTACTTC.